Here is one T cell receptor beta chain with its context. TCRdb's table, derived via immunoSEQ multiplex PCR, lists solely in-frame clones and lacks some. The sample has around 69,000 clones; approximately 92% are singletons. This sample stems from a study of T cell changes during pregnancy in multiple sclerosis. V lost 0 bases and J lost 7; bases outside the gene matches: 11. Germline CDR1 SGHDN, CDR2 FVKESK. There are 16 residues in the CDR3. The sequences come from peripheral blood, collected in the first trimester of pregnancy. This chain connects TRBV14 to TRBJ1-1; TRBD1 matches 7 bases. The TCR was taken from a female donor with multiple sclerosis, enrolled in a pregnancy study. The CDR3 sequence is CASSQEQGRHVGEAFF. The CDR3 region has the DNA TGTGCCAGCAGCCAAGAACAGGGGCGCCATGTTGGTGAAGCTTTCTTT.